Included here is one TCR beta chain sequence, with context. Its antigen is undetermined. This record comes from a study of shared clonotypes between healthy human individuals. Findings and caveats of the study: Investigators collected only blood, and repertoires in tissues likely differ.

The CDR3 consists of 14 residues. Germline assignment: CDR1 MNHNS and CDR2 SASEGT. The V end was cut by 6 bases, the J end by 5 bases, with 16 bases between. Here immunoSEQ multiplex PCR was the method, and the copy in TCRdb shows in-frame clones only, minus some. The sample has approximately 1.5 million clones, 97% to 99% seen once. This TCR was recovered from a man aged 25-40 years in good health. The J gene is TRBJ2-5, the V gene TRBV6-1; tentative D call: TRBD1 (6 bases). Specimen: naive CD4+ T cells sorted from blood. Subset defined: CD45RA+ positively selected. CDR3 residues: CASSGTNSGETQYF. In nucleotides, the CDR3 is TGTGCCAGCAGCGGGACAAACTCTGGGGAGACCCAGTACTTC.